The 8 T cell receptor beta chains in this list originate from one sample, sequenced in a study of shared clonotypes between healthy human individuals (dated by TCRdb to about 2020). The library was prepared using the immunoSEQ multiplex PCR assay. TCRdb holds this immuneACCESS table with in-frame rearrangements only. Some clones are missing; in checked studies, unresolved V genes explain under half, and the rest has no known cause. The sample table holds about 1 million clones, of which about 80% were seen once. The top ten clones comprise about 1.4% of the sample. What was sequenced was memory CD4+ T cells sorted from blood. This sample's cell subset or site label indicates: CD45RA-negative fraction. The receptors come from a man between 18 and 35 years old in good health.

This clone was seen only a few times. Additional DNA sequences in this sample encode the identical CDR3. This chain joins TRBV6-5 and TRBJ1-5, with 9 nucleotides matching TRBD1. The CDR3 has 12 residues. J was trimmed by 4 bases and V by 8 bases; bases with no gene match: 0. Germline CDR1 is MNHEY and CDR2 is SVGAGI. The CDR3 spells CASGTGNQPQHF. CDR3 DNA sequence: TGTGCCAGCGGGACAGGGAATCAGCCCCAGCATTTT.

This chain's CDR3 is CASSLLAGVNEQYF. CDR3 in DNA: TGTGCCAGCAGTCTCCTAGCGGGAGTAAACGAGCAGTACTTC. The chain employs TRBV6-5 and TRBJ2-5, with TRBD2 matching over 10 bases. The J call may be incorrect, as the DNA end agrees better with TRBJ2-7. CDR1 and CDR2 (germline): MNHEY, SVGAGI. The CDR3 consists of 14 residues.

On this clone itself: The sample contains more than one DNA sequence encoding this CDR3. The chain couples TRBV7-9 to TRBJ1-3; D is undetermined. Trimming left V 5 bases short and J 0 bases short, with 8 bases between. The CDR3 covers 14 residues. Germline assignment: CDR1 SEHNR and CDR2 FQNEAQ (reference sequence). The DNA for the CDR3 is TGTGCCAGCAGCCTTAGGGACTCTGGAAACACCATATATTTT. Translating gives CASSLRDSGNTIYF.

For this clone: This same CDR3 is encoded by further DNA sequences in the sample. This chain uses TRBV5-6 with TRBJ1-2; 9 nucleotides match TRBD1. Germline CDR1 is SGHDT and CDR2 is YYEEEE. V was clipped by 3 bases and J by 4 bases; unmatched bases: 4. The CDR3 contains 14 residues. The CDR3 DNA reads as TGTGCCAGCAGCTGGGACAGGGAGACCTATGGCTACACCTTC. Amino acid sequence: CASSWDRETYGYTF. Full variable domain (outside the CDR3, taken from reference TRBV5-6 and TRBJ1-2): DAGVTQSPTHLIKTRGQQVTLRCSPKSGHDTVSWYQQALGQGPQFIFQYYEEEERQRGNFPDRFSGHQFPNYSSELNVNALLLGDSALYLCASSWDRETYGYTFGSGTRLTVV.

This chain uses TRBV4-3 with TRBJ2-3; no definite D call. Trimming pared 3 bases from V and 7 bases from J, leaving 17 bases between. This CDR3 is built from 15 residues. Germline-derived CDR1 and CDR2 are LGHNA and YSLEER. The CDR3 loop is CASSQAINLGHTQYF. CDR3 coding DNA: TGCGCCAGCAGCCAGGCAATTAACCTAGGGCATACGCAGTATTTT.

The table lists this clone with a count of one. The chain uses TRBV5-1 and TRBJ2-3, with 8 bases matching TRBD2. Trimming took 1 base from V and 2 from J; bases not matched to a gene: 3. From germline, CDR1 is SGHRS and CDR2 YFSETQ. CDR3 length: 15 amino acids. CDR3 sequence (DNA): TGCGCCAGCAGCTTGACTAGCGGCTACACAGATACGCAGTATTTT. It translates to CASSLTSGYTDTQYF.

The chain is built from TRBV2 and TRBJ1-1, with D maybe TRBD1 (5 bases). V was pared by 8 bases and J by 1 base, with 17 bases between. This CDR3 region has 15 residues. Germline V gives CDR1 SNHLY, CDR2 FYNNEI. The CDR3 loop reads CASLRGDVGNTEAFF. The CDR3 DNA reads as TGTGCCAGCCTCCGGGGGGACGTGGGGAACACTGAAGCTTTCTTT.

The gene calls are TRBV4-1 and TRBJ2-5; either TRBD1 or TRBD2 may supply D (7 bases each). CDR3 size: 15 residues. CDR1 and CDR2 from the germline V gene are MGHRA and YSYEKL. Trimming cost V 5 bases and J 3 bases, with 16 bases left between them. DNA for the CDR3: TGCGCCAGCAGCAGCCACAGGGGACTAAAAGAGACCCAGTACTTC. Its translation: CASSSHRGLKETQYF.